This TCR beta chain emerged from a study of blood T cell repertoires in COVID-19 (dated by TCRdb to about 2020). The study in broad terms: The collaborator samples originated in the United States, Italy and Spain and spanned the acute and convalescent phases of COVID-19. The prospective study material was composed of cDNA or gDNA derived from T cells, B-cell-depleted T cells, or PBMCs. The dataset comprised deeply sampled blood TCRbeta repertoires from subjects exposed to, actively infected with, or recovered from COVID-19. The repertoires were released in a freely available public database meant as a resource for research on the immune response to SARS-CoV-2. Samples came from the ongoing ImmuneRACE study (first 160 participants) plus 1,254 subjects from 6 global collaborators. Nearly every sample came with metadata listing a de-identified subject ID, COVID-19 status, age in years and sex. Where available, HLA class I and class II types were taken from metadata supplied by the sample provider and were not determined by assay-based typing.

Overall study outcomes, separate from this receptor: The quantity of clinical and demographic metadata differed by source and by participant and was supplied without curation.

The germline V gene (reference sequence) yields GTSNPN for CDR1 and SVGIG for CDR2. The junction shows trimming of 5 bases on V and 7 bases on J, and the gene matches do not reach 12 bases of it. Including cysteine and phenylalanine, the CDR3 has 15 amino acids. Only CDR3 DNA is held: 45 bases, read in frame from base 1. Whole blood was collected in K2EDTA tubes by collaborating institutions according to the institutions' own protocols. For TCRbeta analysis, collaborators shipped samples as frozen whole blood, isolated PBMCs, or DNA extracted from either of those sample types. Details on this clone: Its antigen is not yet known. Per-base quality was not reported, and no clone a single base away is much larger than it.

TCRbeta CDR3 regions were amplified from genomic DNA by means of the immunoSEQ Assay, a bias-controlled multiplex PCR. The authors' pipeline ran thus. Within the assay, amplification of reference gene primers was used to estimate how many nucleated cells each sample contained. Sequence reads were collapsed and filtered to measure the absolute abundance of every unique TCRbeta CDR3 rearrangement. For each sample, productive Simpson clonality was calculated as the square root of Simpson's diversity index over productive rearrangements. In TCRdb, the immuneACCESS table is reduced to in-frame sequences with V and J assigned. These tables do not hold every clone; where another copy was compared, an unresolved V gene accounts for under half, and the others remain unexplained. The DNA gave D and trimming, while V, J and clone size come from that table. For this sample there are tens of thousands of clones; over 80% appear just once. Roughly a tenth of the sample is held by the ten biggest clonotypes.

The receptor chain draws on TRBV30 and TRBJ2-1, and 9 junction bases match TRBD2. Sequencing was performed on peripheral blood. This receptor was taken from a man aged 80 or over with active COVID-19. The CDR3 here reads CAWAPSGRTRNEQFF. The DNA sequence is given as TGTGCCTGGGCCCCGAGCGGGAGGACCAGAAATGAGCAGTTCTTC.